In this sample, the clone carrying this TCR beta chain turned up a few times. Antigen specificity is unknown. The CDR3 has 15 amino acids. V lost 0 bases to trimming and J lost 8 bases; unmatched junction nucleotides: 4. CDR1 is MNHEY and CDR2 is SVGAGI in the germline V gene. Time point defined: patch test 2, 6 weeks after DPC sensitization. Treatment: therapeutic diphenylcyclopropenone sensitization with weekly scalp DPC. This sample stems from a study of human T cells and chemical hapten exposure. The wider study: DPC at 2% was the sensitizing agent, placed on about 2 cm by about 2 cm of upper inner arm skin. Recorded diagnoses among the mostly female patients were alopecia areata, totalis or universalis. Small pooled library volume differences chiefly drove per-sample TCR yield variation.

MiXCR was run by TCRdb on the RACE reads, yielding one entry per CDR3 protein. This sample has under 450,000 distinct CDR3 sequences, with roughly 6% found just once. Study-wide points: Expanded TCRs formed significantly more large CDR3 similarity clusters than controls.

This TCR derives from a woman aged 18-29 years with alopecia areata. Some clones in this sample may be carry-over from other donors' samples. The sequences come from whole blood, collected in connection with sensitization to the hapten diphenylcyclopropenone (DPC). J is TRBJ1-6 and V is TRBV6-5; 7 bases line up with TRBD1. The CDR3 spells CASSYSTRGDSPLHF. The CDR3 DNA is TGTGCCAGCAGTTACTCGACCAGGGGGGATTCACCCCTCCACTTT.